This T cell receptor beta chain comes out of a study of blood T cell repertoires in COVID-19. Study context: Samples representing acute and convalescent COVID-19 were sourced from the United States, Italy and Spain. Nucleic acid was either cDNA or gDNA, and it came from T cells, B-cell-depleted T cells, or PBMCs.

This CDR3 contains 19 residues. J lost 8 bases, V lost 5 bases, and 17 bases had no gene match. The germline V gene has CDR1 LGHNA and CDR2 YNFKEQ. Enrolled during active infection, Seattle patients were then followed longitudinally. In its sample, this clone was seen once. Sequencing used immunoSEQ multiplex PCR; TCRdb keeps in-frame clones, though not all of them. In the table there are some 40,000 clones, around nine tenths of which are singletons. V and J are TRBV4-2 and TRBJ2-1, with TRBD2 identical over 14 bases. Material: peripheral blood. This TCR was recovered from a man in his forties or fifties with COVID-19, enrolled during active disease. The CDR3 sequence is CASSASTSGRVGGVDEQFF. The CDR3 region has the DNA TGTGCCAGCAGCGCCTCGACTAGCGGGAGGGTCGGGGGCGTAGATGAGCAGTTCTTC.